The clone carrying this T cell receptor (beta chain) appeared a few times. As yet, its antigen is unknown. CDR3 length: 14 amino acids. Trimming took off 7 bases at V and 0 bases at J, with 12 bases between the two ends. From germline, CDR1 is WNHNN and CDR2 SYGVQD (reference sequence). This entry belongs to a study of T cell changes during pregnancy in multiple sclerosis. Profiled with immunoSEQ multiplex PCR; TCRdb holds only in-frame clones, not every one. The sample has some 150 clones, more than 40% seen once; the top ten hold 55% to 75%. The clonotype comes from a female patient with multiple sclerosis, enrolled in a pregnancy study. Some clones in this sample may be carry-over from other donors' samples. The chain recombines TRBV10-1 with TRBJ1-1, with a tentative D call TRBD1 (5 bases). The specimen was cultured CD4+ T cells. The CDR3 DNA sequence: TGCGCCAGCACCCGGGGCGGAATGAACACTGAAGCTTTCTTT. It encodes CASTRGGMNTEAFF.